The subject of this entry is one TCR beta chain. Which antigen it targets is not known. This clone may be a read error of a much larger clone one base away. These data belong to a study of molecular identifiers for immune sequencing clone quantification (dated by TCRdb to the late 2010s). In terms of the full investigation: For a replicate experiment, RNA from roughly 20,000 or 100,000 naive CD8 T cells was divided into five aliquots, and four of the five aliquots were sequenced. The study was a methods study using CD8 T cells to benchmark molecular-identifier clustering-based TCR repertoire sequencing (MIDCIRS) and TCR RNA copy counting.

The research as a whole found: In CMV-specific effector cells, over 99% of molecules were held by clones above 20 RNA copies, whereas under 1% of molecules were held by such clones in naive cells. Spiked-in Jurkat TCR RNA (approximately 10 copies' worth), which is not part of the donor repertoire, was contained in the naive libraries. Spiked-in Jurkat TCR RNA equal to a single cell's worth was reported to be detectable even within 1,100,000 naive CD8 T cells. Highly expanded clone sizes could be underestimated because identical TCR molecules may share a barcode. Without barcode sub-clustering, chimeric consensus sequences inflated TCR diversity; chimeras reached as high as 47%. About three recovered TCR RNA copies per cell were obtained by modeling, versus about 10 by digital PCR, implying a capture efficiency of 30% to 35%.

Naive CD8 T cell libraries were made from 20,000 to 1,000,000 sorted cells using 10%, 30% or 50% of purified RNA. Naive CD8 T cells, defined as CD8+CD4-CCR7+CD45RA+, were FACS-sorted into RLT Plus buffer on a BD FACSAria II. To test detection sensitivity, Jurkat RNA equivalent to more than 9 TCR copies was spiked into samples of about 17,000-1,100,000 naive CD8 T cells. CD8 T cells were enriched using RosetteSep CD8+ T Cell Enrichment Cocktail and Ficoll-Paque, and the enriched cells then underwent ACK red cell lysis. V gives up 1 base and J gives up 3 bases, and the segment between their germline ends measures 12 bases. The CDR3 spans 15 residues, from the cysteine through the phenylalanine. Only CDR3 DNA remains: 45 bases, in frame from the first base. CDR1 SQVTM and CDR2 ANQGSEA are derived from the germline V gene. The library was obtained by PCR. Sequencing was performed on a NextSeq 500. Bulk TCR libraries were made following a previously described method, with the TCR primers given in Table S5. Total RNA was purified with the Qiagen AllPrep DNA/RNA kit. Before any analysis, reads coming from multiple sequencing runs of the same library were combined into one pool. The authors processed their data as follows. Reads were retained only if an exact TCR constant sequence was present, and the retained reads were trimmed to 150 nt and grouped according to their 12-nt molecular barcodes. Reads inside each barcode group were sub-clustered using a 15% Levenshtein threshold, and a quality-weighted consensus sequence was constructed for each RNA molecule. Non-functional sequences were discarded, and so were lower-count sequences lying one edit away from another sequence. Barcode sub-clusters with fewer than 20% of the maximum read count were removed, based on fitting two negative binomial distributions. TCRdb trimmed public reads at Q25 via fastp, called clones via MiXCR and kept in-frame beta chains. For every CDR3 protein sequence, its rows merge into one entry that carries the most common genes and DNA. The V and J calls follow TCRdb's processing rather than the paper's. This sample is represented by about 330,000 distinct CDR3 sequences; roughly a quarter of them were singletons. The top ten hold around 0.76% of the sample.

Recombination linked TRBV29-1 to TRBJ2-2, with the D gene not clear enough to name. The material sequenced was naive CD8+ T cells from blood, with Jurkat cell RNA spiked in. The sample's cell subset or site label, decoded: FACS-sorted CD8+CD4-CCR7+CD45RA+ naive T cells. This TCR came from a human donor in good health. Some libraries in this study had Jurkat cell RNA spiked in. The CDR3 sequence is CSVEGWAPHTGELFF. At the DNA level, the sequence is TGCAGCGTTGAAGGCTGGGCCCCGCACACCGGGGAGCTGTTTTTT.